These 2 T cell receptor beta chains came from one sample sequenced in a study of blood T cell repertoires in COVID-19. Only in-frame clones appear in the TCRdb table, and some are missing; sequencing was by immunoSEQ multiplex PCR. The sample lists roughly 280,000 clones; approximately 85% were seen once. Material for sequencing was peripheral blood. The receptor source for this set is a woman in her seventies with acute or convalescent COVID-19.

The chain carries TRBV2 and TRBJ1-5; D may be TRBD1 (6 bases). The CDR3 is made up of 12 amino acids. The V and J ends lost 3 bases and 10 bases respectively, with 10 bases between them. Looked up from germline, CDR1 is SNHLY and CDR2 is FYNNEI. CDR3 residues: CASSDWGPPQHF. CDR3 nucleotide sequence: TGTGCCAGCAGTGATTGGGGGCCACCCCAGCATTTT.

The V and J genes are TRBV6-5 and TRBJ2-1; 9 positions match TRBD1. Per the germline V gene, CDR1 is MNHEY and CDR2 is SVGAGI. There are 14 residues in the CDR3. For the CDR3, the DNA is TGTGCAGGGGGAAGGACAGGGGTAACGGATGAGCAGTTCTTC. This encodes CAGGRTGVTDEQFF.